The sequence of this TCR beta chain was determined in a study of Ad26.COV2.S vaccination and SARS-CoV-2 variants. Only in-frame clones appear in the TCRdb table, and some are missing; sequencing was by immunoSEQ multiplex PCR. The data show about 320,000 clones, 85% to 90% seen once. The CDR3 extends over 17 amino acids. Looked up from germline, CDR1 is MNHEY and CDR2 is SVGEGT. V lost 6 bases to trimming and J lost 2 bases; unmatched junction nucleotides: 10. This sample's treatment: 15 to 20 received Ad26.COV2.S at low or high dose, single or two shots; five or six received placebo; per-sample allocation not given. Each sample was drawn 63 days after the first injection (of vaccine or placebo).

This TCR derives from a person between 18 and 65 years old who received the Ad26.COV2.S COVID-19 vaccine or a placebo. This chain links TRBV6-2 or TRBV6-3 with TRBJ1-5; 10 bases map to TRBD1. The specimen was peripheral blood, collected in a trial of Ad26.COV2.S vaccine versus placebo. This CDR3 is CASRPTGQGLGNQPQHF. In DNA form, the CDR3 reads TGTGCCAGCAGACCTACGGGACAGGGGTTAGGCAATCAGCCCCAGCATTTT.